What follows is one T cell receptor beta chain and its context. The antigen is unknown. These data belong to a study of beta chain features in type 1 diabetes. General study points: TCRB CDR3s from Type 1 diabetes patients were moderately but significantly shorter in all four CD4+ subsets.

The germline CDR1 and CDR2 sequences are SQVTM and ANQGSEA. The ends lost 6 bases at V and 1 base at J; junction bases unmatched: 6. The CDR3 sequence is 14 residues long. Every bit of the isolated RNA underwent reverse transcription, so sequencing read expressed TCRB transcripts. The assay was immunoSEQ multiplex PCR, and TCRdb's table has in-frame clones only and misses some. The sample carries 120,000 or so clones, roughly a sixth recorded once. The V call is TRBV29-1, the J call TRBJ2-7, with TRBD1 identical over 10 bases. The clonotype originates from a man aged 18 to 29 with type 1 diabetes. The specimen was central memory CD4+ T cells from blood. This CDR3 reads CSVTRDRGSYEQYF. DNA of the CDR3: TGCAGCGTAACTCGGGACAGGGGTTCCTACGAGCAGTACTTC.